This entry lists 3 T cell receptor beta chains sequenced from one sample in a study of PD-L1 blockade in urothelial cancer (dated by TCRdb to about 2017). Preparation of the library involved the immunoSEQ multiplex PCR assay. TCRdb mirrors the immuneACCESS table, restricted to in-frame sequences. Some clones are absent from its copies; in checked studies, under half trace to an unresolved V gene, and the reason for the others is unknown. Counted in this sample were some 32,000 clones; 65% to 90% of them appeared once. Under 40% of the sample goes to the ten largest clones. The sequencing used PBMCs, collected around atezolizumab (anti-PD-L1) treatment. The receptors were gathered from a man aged 55 to 70 with urothelial cancer.

The rearrangement uses TRBV7-9 and TRBJ2-1; possibly TRBD2 for D (6 bases). This CDR3 is built from 15 residues. V was shortened by 2 bases and J by 4 bases, with 12 bases between the two germline ends. Germline V CDR1 and CDR2: SEHNR, FQNEAQ (reference sequence). The CDR3 loop is CASSLRVAVYNEQFF. In DNA, the CDR3 is TGTGCCAGCAGCTTAAGGGTAGCGGTATACAATGAGCAGTTCTTC.

The chain has TRBV27 and TRBJ2-3; possible D gene TRBD2, 5 bases. The CDR3 runs 15 residues. Trimming pared 0 bases from V and 5 bases from J, leaving 12 bases between. Germline V lookup: CDR1 MNHEY, CDR2 SMNVEV (reference sequence). Here the CDR3 DNA reads TGTGCCAGCAGTTTATCGACCACGGGAATAGATACGCAGTATTTT. Its translation: CASSLSTTGIDTQYF.

This rearrangement joins TRBV10-2 to TRBJ2-3; TRBD2 matches at 7 bases. The ends lost 7 bases at V and 1 base at J; junction bases unmatched: 2. This CDR3 region has 13 residues. Germline values: CDR1 WSHSY, CDR2 SAAADI. This chain's CDR3 is CASNREGTDTQYF. Here the CDR3 DNA reads TGCGCCAGCAACCGGGAGGGCACAGATACGCAGTATTTT.